The rows below give T cell receptor beta chains drawn from one sample of a study of early stage breast cancer tumors. Assay: immunoSEQ multiplex PCR; the TCRdb copy retains only in-frame clones and omits some. The table has more than 65,000 clones, 80% seen once. The sequenced material came from blood. The receptors come from a person in their 40s with breast cancer. Both conserved end residues are trimmed from each CDR3.

J	V	CDR3
TRBJ2-7	TRBV19	ASRSSGGGHEQY
TRBJ2-2	TRBV5-4	ASSPPGQITGELF
TRBJ2-3	TRBV27	ASRQLVAGGADTQY
TRBJ2-7	TRBV7-2	ASSPTQGAFYEQY
TRBJ2-3	TRBV9	ASSVVGLSSTDTQY
TRBJ2-5	TRBV2	ASSGGGQRWETQY
TRBJ1-1	TRBV7-9	ASSHPGGLNTEAF
TRBJ2-1	TRBV7-3	ASSLMVGGLAGGEQF
TRBJ2-7	TRBV11-1	ASSLDPDYEQY
TRBJ2-7	TRBV4-1	ASSQYLAGENEQY
TRBJ2-1	TRBV6-5	ASSYSIVGGYEQF
TRBJ2-7	TRBV4-2	ASSPAVDYEQY
TRBJ2-1	TRBV4-2	ASSQETGETTSGSYNEQF
TRBJ2-6	TRBV7-3	ASSQDRAGANVLT
TRBJ1-2	TRBV30	AWSVQGGGYGYT
TRBJ2-3	TRBV30	AWSSGTDTQY
TRBJ2-5	TRBV6-1	ASRGQETQY
TRBJ2-5	TRBV5-4	ASSPGLAGVGDETQY
TRBJ1-3	TRBV10-1	ASSESTGIGNTIY
TRBJ2-7	TRBV15	ATSRARDRGPSFYEQY
TRBJ2-1	TRBV6-6	ASSRLANNEQF
TRBJ1-1	TRBV11-2	ASSLSRRSLIPEAF
TRBJ2-7	TRBV6-5	ASSTPQYGYEQY
TRBJ2-7	TRBV5-1	ASSLDSREEQY
TRBJ2-3	TRBV9	ASSRTPRGGSTDTQY
TRBJ1-4	TRBV28	ASSTDGSNEKLF
TRBJ2-7	TRBV18	ASSPGGADYEQY
TRBJ1-1	TRBV18	ASSPSVNTEAF
TRBJ2-7	TRBV30	AWSLGQGAYEQY
TRBJ2-3	TRBV2	ASIQTPAITDTQY
TRBJ2-1	TRBV9	ASFPKSRLAENNEQF
TRBJ2-1	TRBV27	ASSFLPGTSGSGSYNEQF
TRBJ2-3	TRBV27	ASSLRSGTRADTQY
TRBJ2-5	TRBV19	ASSIDSGDMETQY
TRBJ1-1	TRBV9	ASSPLQGSRNTEAF
TRBJ2-5	TRBV28	ASVGGGRGGETQY
TRBJ2-7	TRBV19	ASRGTLAGEQY
TRBJ2-5	TRBV10-1	ASSESGGKETQY
TRBJ2-1	TRBV18	ASSRVDTYNEQF
TRBJ2-7	TRBV6-1	ASSNPGPYYEQY
TRBJ2-3	TRBV11-2	ASSLDPGQDPTDTQY
TRBJ2-5	TRBV5-1	ASSYLGGETQY
TRBJ2-1	TRBV7-7	ASSLRTDSYNEQF
TRBJ2-1	TRBV4-1	ASSQGPNTPQEQF
TRBJ2-4	TRBV28	ASSSGLANFLGAKNIQY
TRBJ2-7	TRBV28	ASRVGRGENEQY
TRBJ1-1	TRBV6-5	ASITRVGHTEAF
TRBJ1-2	TRBV11-2	ASSLVSGTGIRYT
TRBJ1-6	TRBV29-1	SVADSSYNSPLH
TRBJ1-1	TRBV5-8	ASSLARNTEAF
TRBJ2-2	TRBV12-5	ASGLVQENTGELF